These 10 T cell receptor beta chains were all obtained from the same sample, sequenced in a study of blood T cell repertoires in COVID-19. Method: immunoSEQ multiplex PCR; TCRdb's copy keeps in-frame clones and lacks some. This table has 68,000 or so clones, more than 80% appearing once. Material for sequencing was peripheral blood. Receptor source: a man younger than 40 with acute or convalescent COVID-19.

The CDR3 bases are TGTGCCAGCAGTTTCGGGGGTGATTCACCCCTCCACTTT. Translating gives CASSFGGDSPLHF. The chain is built from TRBV27 and TRBJ1-6; TRBD1 is a possible D gene (5 bases). The CDR3 runs 13 residues. Trimming cost V 3 bases and J 8 bases, with 8 bases left between them. Germline CDR1 and CDR2: MNHEY and SMNVEV (reference sequence).

V usage is TRBV7-2 and J usage is TRBJ1-1; no firm D call. V was cut by 3 bases and J by 1 base, with 3 bases left in between. The CDR3 totals 12 residues. Germline CDR1 and CDR2: SGHTA and FQGNSA. CDR3: CASSFGNTEAFF. The CDR3 DNA is TGTGCCAGCAGCTTCGGGAACACTGAAGCTTTCTTT.

The V call is TRBV5-1, the J call TRBJ2-1; TRBD2 aligns across 8 bases. The trim removed 4 bases at V and 8 bases at J, leaving 2 bases unmatched. Germline V gives CDR1 SGHRS, CDR2 YFSETQ. The length of the CDR3 is 12 residues. The CDR3 loop is CASSQAGDEQFF. The CDR3 DNA is TGCGCCAGCAGCCAAGCGGGAGATGAGCAGTTCTTC. The full variable domain, with the rest looked up from reference TRBV5-1 and TRBJ2-1, is KAGVTQTPRYLIKTRGQQVTLSCSPISGHRSVSWYQQTPGQGLQFLFEYFSETQRNKGNFPGRFSGRQFSNSRSEMNVSTLELGDSALYLCASSQAGDEQFFGPGTRLTVL.

This clone was seen only once. This rearrangement joins TRBV6-5 to TRBJ2-2; D ambiguous. V was clipped by 5 bases and J by 2 bases, with 9 bases between them. Germline V gene lookup returns CDR1 MNHEY and CDR2 SVGAGI. This CDR3 region has 14 residues. The CDR3 sequence is CASSPSRNTGELFF. The CDR3 DNA sequence: TGTGCCAGCAGTCCCTCGAGAAACACCGGGGAGCTGTTTTTT.

This chain uses TRBV4-2 with TRBJ1-3; D is possibly TRBD1 (5 bases). The CDR3 is 17 residues long. The V gene lost 0 bases and the J gene lost 2 bases, with 14 bases spanning the gap. CDR1 LGHNA and CDR2 YNFKEQ come from the germline V gene. DNA of the CDR3: TGTGCCAGCAGCCAAGATGTAACGGCGGGGGCTGGAAACACCATATATTTT. Translation gives CASSQDVTAGAGNTIYF.

This chain connects TRBV18 to TRBJ2-7; tentatively, D is TRBD1 (7 bases). Germline V lookup: CDR1 KGHSH, CDR2 LQKENI. The CDR3 consists of 17 residues. The V end lost 3 bases, the J end lost 2 bases, and 20 bases lay between the germline ends. The CDR3 loop reads CASSPVQGDLTPYEQYF. CDR3 coding DNA: TGTGCCAGCTCACCGGTTCAGGGGGACTTAACTCCCTACGAGCAGTACTTC.

The chain is built from TRBV6-4 and TRBJ2-7; the D gene is possibly TRBD1 (6 bases). Germline values: CDR1 MRHNA, CDR2 SNTAGT. Trimming removed 8 bases from V and 3 bases from J, with 14 bases in between. The CDR3 runs to 13 residues. CDR3 DNA sequence: TGTGCCAGCTTGCAGGGGAAGTTCTACGAGCAGTACTTC. Protein product: CASLQGKFYEQYF.

V usage is TRBV12-3 or TRBV12-4 and J usage is TRBJ2-1, with D maybe TRBD1 (6 bases). The CDR3 spans 13 residues. Trimming took 5 bases from V and 4 from J, leaving 9 bases between them. CDR3 bases: TGTGCCAGCAGTGTAACAGGGTACAATGAGCAGTTCTTC. It translates to CASSVTGYNEQFF.

The V and J genes are TRBV3-1 (or the pseudogene TRBV3-2) and TRBJ2-5, with TRBD2 identical over 15 bases. V dropped 0 bases and J dropped 5; count of bases not matched to a gene: 7. This CDR3 has 18 amino acids. CDR1 LGHDT and CDR2 YNNKEL come from the germline V gene (reference sequence). The CDR3 region is CASSQDGTSGRWGETQYF. CDR3 in DNA: TGTGCCAGCAGCCAAGATGGGACTAGCGGGAGGTGGGGGGAGACCCAGTACTTC.

The genes are TRBV4-3 and TRBJ2-1, with 12 bases fitting TRBD2. With V trimmed by 2 bases and J by 6 bases, 5 bases remained unmatched. Germline CDR1 is LGHNA and CDR2 is YSLEER. The CDR3 totals 16 residues. The CDR3 coding sequence is TGCGCCAGCAGCCAATCGCTAGCGGGAGGGCCCAATGAGCAGTTCTTC. Translating gives CASSQSLAGGPNEQFF.